This T cell receptor (beta chain) originates from a study of regulatory T cells in long-lasting Graves disease. The CDR3 runs to 16 residues. V lost 4 bases and J lost 4, with 21 bases in between. CDR1 is SGHNT, CDR2 YYREEE, per germline (reference sequence). Construction of the TCR beta libraries employed iRepertoire HTBI primers in conjunction with Arm-PCR of CDR3 regions. A single record per CDR3 protein comes from TCRdb applying MiXCR to the multiplex PCR reads. Of 350,000 to 450,000 distinct CDR3 sequences in the sample, about 21% are singletons; the top ten hold 14%. This clonotype was detected a few times. Its target is not known. As to time point: persistent/refractory GD, antithyroid drugs over 5 years with positive TRAb. PBMC RNA served as the TCR library source. Study conclusions and caveats: New patients shared 800 to 1,000 public clonotypes, fewer than the approximately 3,000 shared by persistent patients.

The source was peripheral blood mononuclear cells (PBMCs), collected when the disease was refractory, from a patient treated with antithyroid drugs. This rearrangement joins TRBV5-4 to TRBJ2-7, with D possibly being TRBD1 (5 bases). This clonotype originated in a female donor with Graves disease. The chain's CDR3 is CASSQTPTRAWYEQYF. CDR3 in DNA: TGTGCCAGCAGCCAAACGCCCACCAGGGCGTGGTACGAGCAGTACTTC.